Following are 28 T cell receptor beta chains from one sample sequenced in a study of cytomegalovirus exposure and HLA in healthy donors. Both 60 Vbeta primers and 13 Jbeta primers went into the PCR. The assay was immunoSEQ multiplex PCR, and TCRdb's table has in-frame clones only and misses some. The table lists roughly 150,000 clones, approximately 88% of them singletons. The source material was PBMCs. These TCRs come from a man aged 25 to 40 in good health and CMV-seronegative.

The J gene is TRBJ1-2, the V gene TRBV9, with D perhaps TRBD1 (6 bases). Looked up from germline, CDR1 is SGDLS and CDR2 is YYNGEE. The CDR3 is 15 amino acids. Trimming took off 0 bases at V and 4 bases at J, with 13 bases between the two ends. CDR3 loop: CASSVAAGTTYGYTF. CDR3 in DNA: TGTGCCAGCAGCGTAGCAGCAGGGACAACCTATGGCTACACCTTC.

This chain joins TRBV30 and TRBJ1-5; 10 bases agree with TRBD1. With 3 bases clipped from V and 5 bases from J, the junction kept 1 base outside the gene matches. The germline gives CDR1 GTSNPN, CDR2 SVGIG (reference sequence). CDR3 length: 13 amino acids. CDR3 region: CAWSGTGDQPQHF. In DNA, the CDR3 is TGTGCCTGGAGCGGGACAGGGGATCAGCCCCAGCATTTT.

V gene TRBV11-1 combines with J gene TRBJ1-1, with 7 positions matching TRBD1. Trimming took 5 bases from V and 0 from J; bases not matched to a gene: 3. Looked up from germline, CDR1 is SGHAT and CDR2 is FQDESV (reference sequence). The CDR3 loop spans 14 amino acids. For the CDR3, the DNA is TGTGCCAGCAGCCGGGACAGATTGAACACTGAAGCTTTCTTT. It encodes CASSRDRLNTEAFF.

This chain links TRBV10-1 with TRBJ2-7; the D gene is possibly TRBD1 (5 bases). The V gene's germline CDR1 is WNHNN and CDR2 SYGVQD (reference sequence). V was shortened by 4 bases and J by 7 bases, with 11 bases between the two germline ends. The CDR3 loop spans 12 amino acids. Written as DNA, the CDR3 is TGCGCCAGCAGTGGTCCAGGGCGTGAGCAGTACTTC. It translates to CASSGPGREQYF.

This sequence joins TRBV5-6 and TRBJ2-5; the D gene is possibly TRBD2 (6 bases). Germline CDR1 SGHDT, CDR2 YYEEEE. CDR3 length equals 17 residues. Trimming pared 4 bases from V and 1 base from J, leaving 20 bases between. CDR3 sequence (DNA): TGTGCCAGCAGCCTGGGTTGGACGCGGGGCATCCAAGAGACCCAGTACTTC. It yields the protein CASSLGWTRGIQETQYF.

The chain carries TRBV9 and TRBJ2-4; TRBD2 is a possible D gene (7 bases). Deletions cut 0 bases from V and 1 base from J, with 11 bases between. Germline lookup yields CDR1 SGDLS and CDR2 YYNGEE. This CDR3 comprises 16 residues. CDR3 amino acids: CASSVEGGEAKNIQYF. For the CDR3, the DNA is TGTGCCAGCAGCGTAGAGGGGGGGGAGGCCAAAAACATTCAGTACTTC.

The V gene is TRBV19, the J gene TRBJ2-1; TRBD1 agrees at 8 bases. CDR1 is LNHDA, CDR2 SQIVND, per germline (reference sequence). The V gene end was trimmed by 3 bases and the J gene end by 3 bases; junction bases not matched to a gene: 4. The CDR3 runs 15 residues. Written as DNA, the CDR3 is TGTGCCAGTAGTATGCGGACAGGGAACTACAATGAGCAGTTCTTC. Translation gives CASSMRTGNYNEQFF.

The CDR3 sequence is CASSWGENRRGYTF. The DNA for the CDR3 is TGTGCCAGCAGTTGGGGCGAGAACAGGCGGGGCTACACCTTC. The chain uses TRBV6-5 and TRBJ1-2; possible D gene TRBD1, 5 bases. CDR1 is MNHEY, CDR2 SVGAGI, per germline. The CDR3 spans 14 residues. V was cut by 4 bases and J by 8 bases, with 17 bases left in between.

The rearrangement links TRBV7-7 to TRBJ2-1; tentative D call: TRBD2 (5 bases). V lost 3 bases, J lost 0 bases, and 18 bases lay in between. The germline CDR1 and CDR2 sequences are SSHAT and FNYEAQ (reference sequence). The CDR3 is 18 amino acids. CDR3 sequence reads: CASSFRPPGLSSYNEQFF. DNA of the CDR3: TGTGCCAGCAGCTTTAGACCCCCAGGACTTAGCTCCTACAATGAGCAGTTCTTC.

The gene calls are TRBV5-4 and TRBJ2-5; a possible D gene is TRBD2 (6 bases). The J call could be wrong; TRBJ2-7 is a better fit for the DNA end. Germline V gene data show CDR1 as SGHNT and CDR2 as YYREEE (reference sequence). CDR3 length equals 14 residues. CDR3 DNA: TGTGCCAGCAGAAAGGACTACCTCTCCTACGAGCAGTACTTC. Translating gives CASRKDYLSYEQYF.

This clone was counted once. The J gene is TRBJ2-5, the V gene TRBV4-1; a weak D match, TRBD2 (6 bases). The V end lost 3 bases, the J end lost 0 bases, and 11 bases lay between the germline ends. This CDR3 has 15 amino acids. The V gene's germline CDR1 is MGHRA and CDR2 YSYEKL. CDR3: CASSQGLGYQETQYF. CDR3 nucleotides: TGCGCCAGCAGCCAGGGACTCGGGTACCAAGAGACCCAGTACTTC.

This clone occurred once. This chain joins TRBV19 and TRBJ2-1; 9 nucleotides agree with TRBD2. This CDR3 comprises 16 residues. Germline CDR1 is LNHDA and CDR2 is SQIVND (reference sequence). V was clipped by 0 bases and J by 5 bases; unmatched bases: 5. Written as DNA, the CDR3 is TGTGCCAGTAGTATAGAGTGGACTAGCGCCGACAATGAGCAGTTCTTC. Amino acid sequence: CASSIEWTSADNEQFF.

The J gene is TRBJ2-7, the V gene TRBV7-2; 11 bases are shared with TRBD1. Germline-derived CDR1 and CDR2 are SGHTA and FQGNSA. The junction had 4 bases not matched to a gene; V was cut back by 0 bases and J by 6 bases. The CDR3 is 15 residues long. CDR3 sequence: CASSLADRGRGEQYF. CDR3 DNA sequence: TGTGCCAGCAGCTTAGCGGACAGGGGGCGAGGCGAGCAGTACTTC.

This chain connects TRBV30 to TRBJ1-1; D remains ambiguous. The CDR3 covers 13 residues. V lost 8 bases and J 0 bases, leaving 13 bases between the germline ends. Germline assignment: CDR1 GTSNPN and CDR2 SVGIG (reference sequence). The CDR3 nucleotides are TGTGCCCGGACGGAGGCGTTGAACACTGAAGCTTTCTTT. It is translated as CARTEALNTEAFF.

The CDR3 DNA reads TGCGCCAGCAGCTTCGGGGAGACCAATCAGCCCCAGCATTTT. Its protein product is CASSFGETNQPQHF. V usage is TRBV5-1 and J usage is TRBJ1-5; D unclear. CDR3 length: 14 residues. Between the trimmed V and J ends, which lost 2 bases and 3 bases, there was a span of 9 bases. Germline loops: CDR1 SGHRS, CDR2 YFSETQ.

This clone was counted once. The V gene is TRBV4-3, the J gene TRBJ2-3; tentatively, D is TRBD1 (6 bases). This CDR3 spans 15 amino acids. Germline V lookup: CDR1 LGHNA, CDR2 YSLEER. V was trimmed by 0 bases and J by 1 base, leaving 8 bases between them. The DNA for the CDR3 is TGCGCCAGCAGCCAAGAGAACAGGGGCACAGATACGCAGTATTTT. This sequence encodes CASSQENRGTDTQYF.

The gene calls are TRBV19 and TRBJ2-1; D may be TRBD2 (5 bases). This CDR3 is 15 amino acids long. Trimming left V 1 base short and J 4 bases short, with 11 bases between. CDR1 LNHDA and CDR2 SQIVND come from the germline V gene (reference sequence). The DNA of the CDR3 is TGTGCCAGTAGTATAGTTGGGAGCACATACAATGAGCAGTTCTTC. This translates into CASSIVGSTYNEQFF.

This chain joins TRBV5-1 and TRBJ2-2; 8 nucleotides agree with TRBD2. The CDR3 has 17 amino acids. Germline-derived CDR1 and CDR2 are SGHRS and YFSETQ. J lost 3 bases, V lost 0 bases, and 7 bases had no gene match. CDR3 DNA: TGCGCCAGCAGCTTGGCGATGGCTAGCGGGTACACCGGGGAGCTGTTTTTT. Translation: CASSLAMASGYTGELFF.

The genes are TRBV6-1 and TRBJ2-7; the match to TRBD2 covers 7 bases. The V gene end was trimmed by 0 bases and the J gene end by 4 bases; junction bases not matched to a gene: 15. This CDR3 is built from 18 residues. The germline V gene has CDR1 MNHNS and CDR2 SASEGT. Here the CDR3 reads CASSEAGPGWTSDYEQYF. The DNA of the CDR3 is TGTGCCAGCAGTGAAGCAGGTCCCGGATGGACTAGTGATTACGAGCAGTACTTC.

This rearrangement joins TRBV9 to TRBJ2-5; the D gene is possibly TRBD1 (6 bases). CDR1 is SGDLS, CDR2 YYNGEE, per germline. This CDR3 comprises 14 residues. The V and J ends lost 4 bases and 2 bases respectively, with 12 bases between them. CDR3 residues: CASSILDRQETQYF. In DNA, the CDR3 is TGTGCCAGCAGCATCCTTGACAGGCAAGAGACCCAGTACTTC.

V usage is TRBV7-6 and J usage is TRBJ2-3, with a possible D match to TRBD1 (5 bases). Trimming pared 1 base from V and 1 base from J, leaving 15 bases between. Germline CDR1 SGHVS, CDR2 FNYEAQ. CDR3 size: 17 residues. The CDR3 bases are TGTGCCAGCAGCTTAGGGACCAGACAGACTGGCACAGATACGCAGTATTTT. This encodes CASSLGTRQTGTDTQYF.

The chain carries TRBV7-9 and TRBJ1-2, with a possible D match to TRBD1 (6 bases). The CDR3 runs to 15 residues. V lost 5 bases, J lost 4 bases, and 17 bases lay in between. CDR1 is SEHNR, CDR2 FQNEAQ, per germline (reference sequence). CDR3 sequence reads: CASSHSSTGPYGYTF. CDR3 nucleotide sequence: TGTGCCAGCAGCCACTCTTCGACAGGACCCTATGGCTACACCTTC. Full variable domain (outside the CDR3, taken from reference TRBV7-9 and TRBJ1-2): DTGVSQNPRHKITKRGQNVTFRCDPISEHNRLYWYRQTLGQGPEFLTYFQNEAQLEKSRLLSDRFSAERPKGSFSTLEIQRTEQGDSAMYLCASSHSSTGPYGYTFGSGTRLTVV.

CDR3 nucleotide sequence: TGTGCCAGCAGCTTTTGGGGACAGGGCACCTACGAGCAGTACTTC. It codes for CASSFWGQGTYEQYF. The chain links TRBV5-6 to TRBJ2-7; 9 nucleotides line up with TRBD1. Germline-derived CDR1 and CDR2 are SGHDT and YYEEEE. The CDR3 length is 15 residues. Unmatched junction bases numbered 5, after V lost 2 bases and J lost 2 bases. Drawing the rest from reference TRBV5-6 and TRBJ2-7, the complete variable domain is DAGVTQSPTHLIKTRGQQVTLRCSPKSGHDTVSWYQQALGQGPQFIFQYYEEEERQRGNFPDRFSGHQFPNYSSELNVNALLLGDSALYLCASSFWGQGTYEQYFGPGTRLTVT.

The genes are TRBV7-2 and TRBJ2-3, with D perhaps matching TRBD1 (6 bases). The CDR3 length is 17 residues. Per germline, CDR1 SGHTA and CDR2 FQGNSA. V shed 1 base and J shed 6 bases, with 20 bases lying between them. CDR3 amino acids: CASSLVGRVGGRDTQYF. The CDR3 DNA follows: TGTGCCAGCAGCTTAGTGGGAAGGGTAGGGGGTAGGGATACGCAGTATTTT.

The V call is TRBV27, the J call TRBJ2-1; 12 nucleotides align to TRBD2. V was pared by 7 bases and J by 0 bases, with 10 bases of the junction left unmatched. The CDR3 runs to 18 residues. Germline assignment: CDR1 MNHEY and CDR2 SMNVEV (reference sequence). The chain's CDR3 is CASTVLAGGTSSYNEQFF. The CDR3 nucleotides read TGTGCCAGCACCGTACTAGCGGGGGGCACAAGCTCCTACAATGAGCAGTTCTTC.

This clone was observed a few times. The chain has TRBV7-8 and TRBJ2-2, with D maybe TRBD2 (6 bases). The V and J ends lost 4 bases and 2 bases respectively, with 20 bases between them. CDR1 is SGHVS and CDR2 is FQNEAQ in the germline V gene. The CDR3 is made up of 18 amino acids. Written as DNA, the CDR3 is TGTGCCAGCAGCTCCTCTCCTCGGCGGGACTTCAACACCGGGGAGCTGTTTTTT. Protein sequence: CASSSSPRRDFNTGELFF.

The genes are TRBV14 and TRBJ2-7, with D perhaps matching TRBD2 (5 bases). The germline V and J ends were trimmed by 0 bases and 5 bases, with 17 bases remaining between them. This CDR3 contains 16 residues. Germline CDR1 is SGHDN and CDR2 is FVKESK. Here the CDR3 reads CASSQDARTRNHEQYF. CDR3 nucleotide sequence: TGTGCCAGCAGCCAAGATGCCAGGACTCGCAACCACGAGCAGTACTTC.

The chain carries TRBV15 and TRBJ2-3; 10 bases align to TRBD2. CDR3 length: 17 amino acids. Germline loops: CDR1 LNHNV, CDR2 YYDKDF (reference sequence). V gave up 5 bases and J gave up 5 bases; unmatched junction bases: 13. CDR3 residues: CATSGHPLAGVGDTQYF. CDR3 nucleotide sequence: TGTGCCACCAGCGGGCATCCTCTAGCGGGAGTAGGAGATACGCAGTATTTT.